One sample yielded the 16 T cell receptor beta chains listed below, sequenced in a study of blood T cell repertoires in COVID-19. Produced via immunoSEQ multiplex PCR; TCRdb's table is partial and in-frame only. The sample lists 55,000 to 75,000 clones, around three quarters occurring once. Material for sequencing was peripheral blood. These receptor sequences come from a human donor in a cohort sampled during active COVID-19.

This clone came up once. A much larger clonotype is one base distant, so this may be a read error. Different DNA sequences within this sample yield the same CDR3. The chain is built from TRBV27 and TRBJ1-2, with 9 bases aligning to TRBD1. V dropped 0 bases and J dropped 5; count of bases not matched to a gene: 1. There are 14 residues in the CDR3. Looked up from germline, CDR1 is MNHEY and CDR2 is SMNVEV (reference sequence). CDR3 loop: CASSLSGQGYGYTF. CDR3 nucleotide sequence: TGTGCCAGCAGTTTATCGGGACAGGGATATGGCTACACCTTC.

The chain joins TRBV28 to TRBJ1-5; 10 bases match TRBD1. Germline assignment: CDR1 MDHEN and CDR2 SYDVKM. V lost 3 bases and J lost 6; bases outside the gene matches: 5. CDR3 length: 15 amino acids. The CDR3, as DNA: TGTGCCAGCAGTTTTACAGACAGGGGGCTTCAGCCCCAGCATTTT. It codes for CASSFTDRGLQPQHF. Drawing the rest from reference TRBV28 and TRBJ1-5, the complete variable domain is DVKVTQSSRYLVKRTGEKVFLECVQDMDHENMFWYRQDPGLGLRLIYFSYDVKMKEKGDIPEGYSVSREKKERFSLILESASTNQTSMYLCASSFTDRGLQPQHFGDGTRLSIL.

This clone was seen once. This chain joins TRBV28 and TRBJ2-1; the match to TRBD2 covers 7 bases. The CDR3 totals 13 residues. Germline V gene lookup returns CDR1 MDHEN and CDR2 SYDVKM. With 6 bases clipped from V and 12 bases from J, the junction kept 11 bases outside the gene matches. CDR3 coding DNA: TGTGCCAGCAGCCGCAGCGGGACTTTGGCGCAGTTCTTC. It encodes CASSRSGTLAQFF.

V and J are TRBV3-1 (or the pseudogene TRBV3-2) and TRBJ1-1; TRBD1 matches at 8 bases. The V segment lost 10 bases and the J segment 1 base; nucleotides outside the gene matches: 5. Germline loops: CDR1 LGHDT, CDR2 YNNKEL (reference sequence). The length of the CDR3 is 13 residues. The CDR3: CATAGTGNTEAFF. In DNA form, the CDR3 reads TGTGCCACTGCCGGGACAGGGAACACTGAAGCTTTCTTT.

The rearrangement links TRBV11-2 to TRBJ1-2; 7 nucleotides match TRBD1. CDR1 SGHAT and CDR2 FQNNGV come from the germline V gene. Trimming cost V 3 bases and J 7 bases; bases outside gene matches: 8. CDR3 length equals 14 residues. The CDR3 DNA reads as TGTGCCAGCAGCTTCGACAGGGAAGTGGGTGGCTACACCTTC. It specifies CASSFDREVGGYTF.

This clone was seen only a few times. CDR3 protein: CATEGGREGQPQHF. In DNA, the CDR3 is TGTGCCACCGAAGGGGGGCGGGAGGGTCAGCCCCAGCATTTT. The chain uses TRBV24-1 and TRBJ1-5; tentative D call: TRBD1 (6 bases). The V and J ends lost 9 bases and 6 bases respectively, with 17 bases between them. The V gene's germline CDR1 is KGHDR and CDR2 SFDVKD. This CDR3 has 14 residues.

J is TRBJ1-4 and V is TRBV10-1; 7 nucleotides align to TRBD1. Germline CDR1 reads WNHNN; CDR2 reads SYGVQD (reference sequence). The CDR3 extends over 17 amino acids. V was pared by 3 bases and J by 3 bases, with 10 bases of the junction left unmatched. CDR3 nucleotide sequence: TGCGCCAGCAGTGACGGGACAGCCTTTGGGGCTAATGAAAAACTGTTTTTT. It specifies CASSDGTAFGANEKLFF.

This chain uses TRBV6-2 or TRBV6-3 with TRBJ2-7; TRBD2 matches at 7 bases. After removal of 2 bases from V and 3 bases from J, the junction contained 13 bases not matched to a gene. The germline V gene has CDR1 MNHEY and CDR2 SVGEGT. The length of the CDR3 is 17 residues. The CDR3 coding sequence is TGTGCCAGCAGTTACCCTCGGGGGGAGCGGGACGGCTACGAGCAGTACTTC. It is translated as CASSYPRGERDGYEQYF.

The V gene is TRBV27, the J gene TRBJ1-1; 9 nucleotides agree with TRBD1. Looked up from germline, CDR1 is MNHEY and CDR2 is SMNVEV (reference sequence). CDR3 length equals 16 residues. With V trimmed by 5 bases and J by 5 bases, 12 bases remained unmatched. Written as DNA, the CDR3 is TGTGCCAGCAGTCTCCTCAGGACAGGGGTTAGTACTGAAGCTTTCTTT. Its protein is CASSLLRTGVSTEAFF.

This clone was seen only a few times. J is TRBJ2-7 and V is TRBV30, with 9 bases that match TRBD1. The CDR3 extends over 13 amino acids. Germline V gives CDR1 GTSNPN, CDR2 SVGIG (reference sequence). J was trimmed by 6 bases and V by 3 bases; bases with no gene match: 6. CDR3 bases: TGTGCCTGGAGCGCGGGGACAGGGTTCGAGCAGTACTTC. Translation gives CAWSAGTGFEQYF.

This clone was seen only once. This chain joins TRBV14 and TRBJ2-1; the match to TRBD1 covers 11 bases. Germline CDR1 reads SGHDN; CDR2 reads FVKESK. The CDR3 length is 16 residues. V gave up 2 bases and J gave up 3 bases; unmatched junction bases: 3. The CDR3 reads CASSQLGQGGYNEQFF. The DNA of the CDR3 is TGTGCCAGCAGCCAACTGGGACAGGGGGGCTACAATGAGCAGTTCTTC.

The gene calls are TRBV11-2 and TRBJ2-1; 7 positions match TRBD2. Unmatched junction bases numbered 3, after V lost 2 bases and J lost 5 bases. The CDR3 sequence is 14 residues long. Germline-derived CDR1 and CDR2 are SGHAT and FQNNGV. CDR3 in amino acids: CASSLSGADNEQFF. In DNA, the CDR3 is TGTGCCAGCAGCTTAAGCGGGGCCGACAATGAGCAGTTCTTC.

The gene calls are TRBV19 and TRBJ2-3, with unresolved D. This CDR3 spans 15 amino acids. Germline V gene lookup returns CDR1 LNHDA and CDR2 SQIVND (reference sequence). V lost 3 bases and J lost 6, with 16 bases in between. Written as DNA, the CDR3 is TGTGCCAGTAGTATCGGCGGAGTTGGAAGGGATACGCAGTATTTT. This encodes CASSIGGVGRDTQYF.

The chain links TRBV10-2 to TRBJ1-1; a possible D gene is TRBD1 (6 bases). The V end lost 2 bases, the J end lost 4 bases, and 8 bases lay between the germline ends. Germline CDR1 reads WSHSY; CDR2 reads SAAADI. There are 13 residues in the CDR3. This chain's CDR3 is CASSETGFTEAFF. CDR3 sequence (DNA): TGCGCCAGCAGTGAGACAGGGTTCACTGAAGCTTTCTTT.

The rearrangement uses TRBV7-9 and TRBJ2-5; 7 bases line up with TRBD1. Looked up from germline, CDR1 is SEHNR and CDR2 is FQNEAQ (reference sequence). The J segment lost 0 bases and the V segment lost 4 bases, leaving 5 bases of the junction unmatched. The CDR3 is made up of 15 amino acids. In nucleotides, the CDR3 is TGTGCCAGCAGCTGGGACAGCTATTACCAAGAGACCCAGTACTTC. It yields the protein CASSWDSYYQETQYF.

This rearrangement joins TRBV6-2 or TRBV6-3 to TRBJ2-2; TRBD2 aligns across 10 bases. The V gene end was trimmed by 6 bases and the J gene end by 5 bases; junction bases not matched to a gene: 6. CDR3 length equals 15 residues. Germline V gives CDR1 MNHEY, CDR2 SVGEGT. The CDR3 DNA sequence: TGTGCCAGCAGACCTAGCGGGAGTCGGACCGGGGAGCTGTTTTTT. Translating it yields CASRPSGSRTGELFF.